What follows are 5 T cell receptor beta chains derived from one specimen sequenced in a study of cytomegalovirus exposure and HLA in healthy donors listed by TCRdb under 2017. The library was generated by the immunoSEQ multiplex PCR assay. The multiplex PCR relied on a mix of 60 forward primers for TCR Vbeta segments and 13 reverse primers for TCR Jbeta segments. The table comes from immuneACCESS by way of TCRdb, which keeps in-frame sequences with V and J called. Part of the clones is missing from these tables; in studies checked, under half for an unresolved V gene and the rest for unknown reasons. This sample lists about 150,000 clones; more than 75% were detected once. The ten top clones hold roughly 5.9% of the sample. The specimen sequenced was PBMCs. These receptor sequences come from a woman aged 40-49 years in good health and CMV-seropositive.

The chain is built from TRBV11-1 and TRBJ2-1, with 14 bases lining up with TRBD2. The CDR3 contains 13 residues. Per germline, CDR1 SGHAT and CDR2 FQDESV (reference sequence). V trimming: 3 bases; J trimming: 15 bases; junction bases outside the gene matches: 4. CDR3 in DNA: TGTGCCAGCAGCTTGGGACTAGCGGGAGAATGGTTCTTC. It is translated as CASSLGLAGEWFF.

This sequence joins TRBV11-2 and TRBJ1-1; tentative D call: TRBD1 (6 bases). There are 14 residues in the CDR3. The germline gives CDR1 SGHAT, CDR2 FQNNGV. The V gene lost 3 bases and the J gene lost 5 bases, with 13 bases spanning the gap. The CDR3 bases are TGTGCCAGCAGCTTTCACAGGGAAAGGACTGAAGCTTTCTTT. Amino acid sequence: CASSFHRERTEAFF.

This chain connects TRBV27 to TRBJ2-1, with 12 bases lining up with TRBD2. Germline V gene data show CDR1 as MNHEY and CDR2 as SMNVEV (reference sequence). The V segment lost 11 bases and the J segment 8 bases; nucleotides outside the gene matches: 22. The CDR3 spans 18 residues. CDR3 bases: TGTGCCGCCGCCGGACTAGCGGGATCCGGAGGTGGTAGTGATGAGCAGTTCTTC. It codes for CAAAGLAGSGGGSDEQFF.

J is TRBJ2-7 and V is TRBV10-3, with 11 bases that match TRBD1. Trimming took 0 bases from V and 2 from J; bases not matched to a gene: 3. There are 16 residues in the CDR3. Germline V gene sequence: CDR1 ENHRY, CDR2 SYGVKD. For the CDR3, the DNA is TGTGCCATCAGTGAGTCGGGGGGACAGGGGGCCTACGAGCAGTACTTC. Translated: CAISESGGQGAYEQYF.

In this sample, this clone turned up a few times. The chain couples TRBV28 to TRBJ1-4; 10 positions match TRBD1. Looked up from germline, CDR1 is MDHEN and CDR2 is SYDVKM. The length of the CDR3 is 16 residues. Trimming at V came to 6 bases and at J to 2 bases, leaving 6 bases not matched to a gene. The CDR3 loop is CASSQDRGNTNEKLFF. Written as DNA, the CDR3 is TGTGCCAGCAGCCAGGACAGGGGGAACACTAATGAAAAACTGTTTTTT.